A selection of T cell receptor beta chains follows, all from one sample in a study of CD8 T cells in ankylosing spondylitis. TCRdb used MiXCR to reprocess the 5' RACE reads, holding one entry per CDR3 protein. This table has 700,000 or so distinct CDR3 sequences, over 15% appearing once. Material for sequencing was blood, either unsorted or a sorted T cell fraction (not recorded which). The receptors derive from a male donor with ankylosing spondylitis. Both conserved end residues are part of each CDR3. Fields, in order: V gene, J gene, CDR3 protein.

TRBV7-2	TRBJ1-6	CASRPGQGRDSPLHF
TRBV11-2	TRBJ1-2	CASSWTGIDGYTF
TRBV21-1	TRBJ1-4	CASSTGTGEKLFF
TRBV6-5	TRBJ2-2	CASSYSGVGTGELFF
TRBV5-1	TRBJ2-7	CASSSGQGAFYEQYF
TRBV6-5	TRBJ2-7	CASSYSMERTRFYEQYF
TRBV28	TRBJ2-1	CAIRRDKQYNEQFF
TRBV11-2	TRBJ2-2	CASSFTGAGAHTGELFF
TRBV5-1	TRBJ1-5	CASSFGRDRAVQPQHF
TRBV5-1	TRBJ2-7	CASSLFYDSYEQYF